Below, 30 T cell receptor beta chains from the same sample are listed, as sequenced in a study of shared clonotypes between healthy human individuals. Only in-frame clones appear in the TCRdb table, and some are missing; sequencing was by immunoSEQ multiplex PCR. The data show more than 550,000 clones, over 55% seen once. Sequenced: memory CD4+ T cells sorted from blood. Regarding subset: CD45RA-negative fraction. These receptors all come from a woman in her 30s in good health.

The count of this clone is one. This sample includes further DNA sequences coding for the same CDR3. This sequence joins TRBV18 and TRBJ2-1, with D hard to call. V lost 1 base and J lost 7, with 2 bases in between. The V gene's germline CDR1 is KGHSH and CDR2 LQKENI. CDR3 length: 11 amino acids. The CDR3 nucleotides are TGTGCCAGCTCACCACTAAATGAGCAGTTCTTC. As protein: CASSPLNEQFF.

V and J are TRBV27 and TRBJ2-3, with D perhaps assigned TRBD1 or TRBD2 (5 bases each). The CDR3 covers 15 residues. CDR1 and CDR2 (germline): MNHEY, SMNVEV (reference sequence). V dropped 3 bases and J dropped 4 bases, with 14 bases sitting between them. Written as DNA, the CDR3 is TGTGCCAGCAGTTTCTGGGACGCACGTCCAGATACGCAGTATTTT. As protein: CASSFWDARPDTQYF.

The gene calls are TRBV5-1 and TRBJ2-1, with D perhaps given as TRBD1 or TRBD2 (6 bases each). Germline CDR1 SGHRS, CDR2 YFSETQ. The CDR3 contains 15 residues. Trimming took 0 bases from V and 3 from J, leaving 10 bases between them. CDR3 in DNA: TGCGCCAGCAGCTTGGAGGAGGGGGACTACAATGAGCAGTTCTTC. As protein: CASSLEEGDYNEQFF.

Comments on this clone: Other DNA sequences in the sample encode the same CDR3. V and J are TRBV7-2 and TRBJ1-5; D might be TRBD1 (5 bases). The CDR3 has 14 residues. Germline V gene lookup returns CDR1 SGHTA and CDR2 FQGNSA. With 6 bases removed from V and 7 bases from J, the gap between germline ends came to 16 bases. CDR3: CASSSAGGGQPQHF. The CDR3 DNA sequence: TGTGCCAGCAGTTCCGCGGGGGGGGGACAGCCCCAGCATTTT.

The J gene is TRBJ1-1, the V gene TRBV28, with D unclear. Germline-derived CDR1 and CDR2 are MDHEN and SYDVKM. CDR3 length equals 16 residues. With 6 bases removed from V and 1 base from J, the gap between germline ends came to 18 bases. CDR3 region: CASRIQLRSWNTEAFF. The CDR3 DNA sequence: TGTGCCAGCAGGATTCAATTGAGGAGTTGGAACACTGAAGCTTTCTTT.

DNA of the CDR3: TGTGCCAGCAGTGAAAGGGGGCGAGAGCAGTACTTC. Translating it yields CASSERGREQYF. This chain connects TRBV6-1 to TRBJ2-7; 7 bases agree with TRBD1. J lost 7 bases, V lost 2 bases, and 2 bases had no gene match. CDR1 MNHNS and CDR2 SASEGT come from the germline V gene. CDR3 length: 12 residues.

This clone was counted a few times. This chain links TRBV7-2 with TRBJ2-1; D unclear. The CDR3 is 14 residues long. CDR1 SGHTA and CDR2 FQGNSA come from the germline V gene. Trimming cost V 1 base and J 3 bases, with 7 bases left between them. This CDR3 reads CASSLDIGYNEQFF. In DNA form, the CDR3 reads TGTGCCAGCAGCTTAGATATAGGCTACAATGAGCAGTTCTTC.

The CDR3 loop reads CASSLTGARNTEAFF. The CDR3, as DNA: TGTGCCAGCAGCTTGACGGGGGCACGGAACACTGAAGCTTTCTTT. V and J are TRBV5-5 and TRBJ1-1, with a tentative D call TRBD1 (6 bases). The CDR3 is 15 residues long. Germline loops: CDR1 SGHKS, CDR2 YYEKEE (reference sequence). Trimming left V 1 base short and J 1 base short, with 11 bases between.

A note on this clone: Different DNA sequences within this sample yield the same CDR3. The chain carries TRBV28 and TRBJ2-5, with a possible D match to TRBD2 (6 bases). Germline assignment: CDR1 MDHEN and CDR2 SYDVKM. CDR3 length equals 13 residues. Trimming stripped 3 bases from V and 4 bases from J, with 9 bases between. The CDR3: CASSLGGLETQYF. The CDR3 coding sequence is TGTGCCAGCAGTTTGGGGGGTTTAGAGACCCAGTACTTC.

This chain joins TRBV19 and TRBJ1-5; possibly TRBD1 for D (5 bases). Trimming left V 0 bases short and J 9 bases short, with 15 bases between. The germline V gene has CDR1 LNHDA and CDR2 SQIVND (reference sequence). This CDR3 spans 15 amino acids. CDR3 sequence: CASSIDGRGLGPQHF. The CDR3 nucleotides read TGTGCCAGTAGTATAGATGGGCGGGGACTGGGGCCCCAGCATTTT. Full variable domain (rest looked up from reference TRBV19 and TRBJ1-5): DGGITQSPKYLFRKEGQNVTLSCEQNLNHDAMYWYRQDPGQGLRLIYYSQIVNDFQKGDIAEGYSVSREKKESFPLTVTSAQKNPTAFYLCASSIDGRGLGPQHFGDGTRLSIL.

The chain combines TRBV5-1 with TRBJ1-4, with D hard to call. Per germline, CDR1 SGHRS and CDR2 YFSETQ. The V end lost 0 bases, the J end lost 3 bases, and 6 bases lay between the germline ends. There are 14 residues in the CDR3. The CDR3 loop reads CASSLGPSNEKLFF. The DNA for the CDR3 is TGCGCCAGCAGCTTGGGGCCGTCTAATGAAAAACTGTTTTTT.

This chain joins TRBV5-4 and TRBJ2-7; 11 bases line up with TRBD2. Germline-derived CDR1 and CDR2 are SGHNT and YYREEE (reference sequence). J was trimmed by 5 bases and V by 4 bases; bases with no gene match: 5. This CDR3 is built from 14 residues. CDR3 DNA sequence: TGTGCCAGCAGCCTTACTAGCGGGAGCCACGAGCAGTACTTC. Amino acids: CASSLTSGSHEQYF.

V gene TRBV5-1 combines with J gene TRBJ2-3; D gene unclear. The CDR3 length is 14 residues. CDR1 SGHRS and CDR2 YFSETQ come from the germline V gene. V was cut by 3 bases and J by 5 bases, with 13 bases left in between. The CDR3 protein is CASSYGQRGDTQYF. CDR3 sequence (DNA): TGCGCCAGCAGCTATGGGCAGCGAGGAGATACGCAGTATTTT.

This chain connects TRBV7-8 to TRBJ2-7; tentatively, D is TRBD1 (7 bases). The CDR3 is 15 amino acids. Germline V lookup: CDR1 SGHVS, CDR2 FQNEAQ. V was clipped by 5 bases and J by 5 bases, with 19 bases between them. The DNA for the CDR3 is TGTGCCAGCAGCCCACCGAGGGGGCGGGGAGACGAGCAGTACTTC. Translation: CASSPPRGRGDEQYF.

To note about this clone: A much larger clonotype is one base distant, so this may be a read error. Other DNA sequences of this sample code for an identical CDR3. The chain recombines TRBV5-1 with TRBJ2-1, with 9 positions matching TRBD2. With 2 bases clipped from V and 2 bases from J, the junction kept 2 bases outside the gene matches. The CDR3 is 15 residues long. Germline V gene lookup returns CDR1 SGHRS and CDR2 YFSETQ. The CDR3 nucleotides read TGCGCCAGCAGCTTAGCTAGCGGGGCCTACAATGAGCAGTTCTTC. This codes for CASSLASGAYNEQFF. Variable domain in full (rest from reference TRBV5-1 and TRBJ2-1): KAGVTQTPRYLIKTRGQQVTLSCSPISGHRSVSWYQQTPGQGLQFLFEYFSETQRNKGNFPGRFSGRQFSNSRSEMNVSTLELGDSALYLCASSLASGAYNEQFFGPGTRLTVL.

The rearrangement uses TRBV6-1 and TRBJ2-4; D is undetermined. Trimming took 3 bases from V and 8 from J, leaving 11 bases between them. Germline V lookup: CDR1 MNHNS, CDR2 SASEGT. The CDR3 sequence is 13 residues long. The DNA of the CDR3 is TGTGCCAGCAGTGATCACAGTGTGGACATTCAGTACTTC. It codes for CASSDHSVDIQYF.

The chain is built from TRBV7-8 and TRBJ2-2, with 9 bases identical to TRBD1. This CDR3 has 15 amino acids. CDR1 and CDR2 from the germline V gene are SGHVS and FQNEAQ. Trimming took 5 bases from V and 6 from J; bases not matched to a gene: 7. The CDR3: CASSPNRGRAGELFF. CDR3 sequence (DNA): TGTGCCAGCAGCCCGAACAGGGGGCGGGCCGGGGAGCTGTTTTTT.

The CDR3 loop reads CASSRLADTYNEQFF. The CDR3 bases are TGCGCCAGCAGCCGACTAGCGGATACCTACAATGAGCAGTTCTTC. This chain uses TRBV5-1 with TRBJ2-1, with 9 bases fitting TRBD2. The CDR3 spans 15 residues. Trimming took 4 bases from V and 2 from J; bases not matched to a gene: 4. The germline V gene encodes CDR1 SGHRS and CDR2 YFSETQ.

The CDR3 DNA follows: TGTGCCAGCAGTGAGTGGGGCTCGAACACCGGGGAGCTGTTTTTT. Its translation: CASSEWGSNTGELFF. The V and J genes are TRBV2 and TRBJ2-2; D may be TRBD1 (5 bases). The CDR3 length is 15 residues. Trimming left V 3 bases short and J 0 bases short, with 8 bases between. From germline, CDR1 is SNHLY and CDR2 FYNNEI.

This clone was detected only once. This chain connects TRBV6-6 to TRBJ2-3, with a weak D call TRBD2 (5 bases). The CDR3 has 14 amino acids. V was clipped by 7 bases and J by 3 bases, with 14 bases between them. The V gene's germline CDR1 is MNHNY and CDR2 SVGAGI (reference sequence). The CDR3 region is CASTESRGTDTQYF. CDR3 DNA sequence: TGTGCCAGCACTGAATCCCGGGGTACAGATACGCAGTATTTT.

The CDR3 sequence is CAWTALAGVYNEQFF. The CDR3 region has the DNA TGTGCCTGGACCGCACTAGCGGGAGTCTACAATGAGCAGTTCTTC. The V call is TRBV30, the J call TRBJ2-1; 11 positions agree with TRBD2. Germline CDR1 and CDR2: GTSNPN and SVGIG (reference sequence). The CDR3 spans 15 residues. J lost 3 bases, V lost 4 bases, and 5 bases had no gene match.

The chain recombines TRBV19 with TRBJ2-7; no firm D call. Germline CDR1 and CDR2: LNHDA and SQIVND (reference sequence). The V and J ends lost 6 bases and 4 bases respectively, with 7 bases between them. CDR3 length equals 11 residues. The CDR3 protein is CASRDRYEQYF. The CDR3 DNA reads TGTGCCAGTAGAGATCGTTACGAGCAGTACTTC.

On this clone itself: This may be a read error: a much more frequent sequence differs by one nucleotide. The chain has TRBV11-2 and TRBJ2-3; the D is unclear. V lost 3 bases and J lost 2, with 3 bases in between. Germline assignment: CDR1 SGHAT and CDR2 FQNNGV. CDR3 length: 12 amino acids. The CDR3 here is CASSFYTDTQYF. CDR3 in DNA: TGTGCCAGCAGCTTCTACACAGATACGCAGTATTTT.

The J gene is TRBJ1-5, the V gene TRBV6-6; D perhaps matches TRBD1 (6 bases). Germline CDR1 and CDR2: MNHNY and SVGAGI (reference sequence). V lost 6 bases and J lost 0, with 12 bases in between. This CDR3 has 15 amino acids. The CDR3: CASRPGHHSNQPQHF. CDR3 nucleotides: TGTGCCAGCAGGCCGGGACACCATAGCAATCAGCCCCAGCATTTT.

This chain uses TRBV2 with TRBJ2-7; no definite D call. The V end was cut by 5 bases, the J end by 7 bases, with 21 bases between. This CDR3 has 15 amino acids. Per germline, CDR1 SNHLY and CDR2 FYNNEI. The CDR3 nucleotides read TGTGCCAGCAGTCTGGACGGCCCATTGCAGGAGGAGCAGTACTTC. Its protein product is CASSLDGPLQEEQYF.

J is TRBJ2-2 and V is TRBV19; 10 positions match TRBD2. This CDR3 is 16 amino acids long. V trimming: 5 bases; J trimming: 2 bases; junction bases outside the gene matches: 5. CDR1 is LNHDA and CDR2 is SQIVND in the germline V gene (reference sequence). The CDR3 nucleotides are TGTGCCAGTAGTCGATGGACTAGCGGCAACACCGGGGAGCTGTTTTTT. Translated, it gives CASSRWTSGNTGELFF.

The gene calls are TRBV7-6 and TRBJ2-5; the D is unclear. Germline V lookup: CDR1 SGHVS, CDR2 FNYEAQ. This CDR3 contains 15 residues. V lost 1 base and J lost 7, with 16 bases in between. The CDR3 spells CASSLGAAEFRTQYF. In DNA, the CDR3 is TGTGCCAGCAGCTTAGGGGCAGCCGAGTTCAGGACCCAGTACTTC.

This clone has just a few counts. The chain employs TRBV30 and TRBJ1-2; perhaps TRBD1 as D (5 bases). Germline values: CDR1 GTSNPN, CDR2 SVGIG (reference sequence). The CDR3 runs 13 residues. V dropped 4 bases and J dropped 3 bases, with 12 bases sitting between them. The CDR3 loop reads CAWNSGSDYGYTF. The CDR3, as DNA: TGTGCCTGGAATTCAGGGTCGGACTATGGCTACACCTTC.

This clone was counted only a few times. The chain combines TRBV6-5 with TRBJ1-5; D is unresolved. The CDR3 totals 13 residues. Germline CDR1 and CDR2: MNHEY and SVGAGI. V shed 7 bases and J shed 0 bases, with 7 bases lying between them. CDR3 in DNA: TGTGCCAGCAAGAGAAATAGCAATCAGCCCCAGCATTTT. It is translated as CASKRNSNQPQHF.

The J gene is TRBJ2-4, the V gene TRBV27; the D gene could be TRBD1 or TRBD2 (6 bases each). Germline V gene lookup returns CDR1 MNHEY and CDR2 SMNVEV (reference sequence). This CDR3 spans 14 amino acids. V was clipped by 0 bases and J by 5 bases, with 8 bases between them. The CDR3 nucleotides read TGTGCCAGCAGTTTATCTAGGGGGGAAAACATTCAGTACTTC. It is translated as CASSLSRGENIQYF.